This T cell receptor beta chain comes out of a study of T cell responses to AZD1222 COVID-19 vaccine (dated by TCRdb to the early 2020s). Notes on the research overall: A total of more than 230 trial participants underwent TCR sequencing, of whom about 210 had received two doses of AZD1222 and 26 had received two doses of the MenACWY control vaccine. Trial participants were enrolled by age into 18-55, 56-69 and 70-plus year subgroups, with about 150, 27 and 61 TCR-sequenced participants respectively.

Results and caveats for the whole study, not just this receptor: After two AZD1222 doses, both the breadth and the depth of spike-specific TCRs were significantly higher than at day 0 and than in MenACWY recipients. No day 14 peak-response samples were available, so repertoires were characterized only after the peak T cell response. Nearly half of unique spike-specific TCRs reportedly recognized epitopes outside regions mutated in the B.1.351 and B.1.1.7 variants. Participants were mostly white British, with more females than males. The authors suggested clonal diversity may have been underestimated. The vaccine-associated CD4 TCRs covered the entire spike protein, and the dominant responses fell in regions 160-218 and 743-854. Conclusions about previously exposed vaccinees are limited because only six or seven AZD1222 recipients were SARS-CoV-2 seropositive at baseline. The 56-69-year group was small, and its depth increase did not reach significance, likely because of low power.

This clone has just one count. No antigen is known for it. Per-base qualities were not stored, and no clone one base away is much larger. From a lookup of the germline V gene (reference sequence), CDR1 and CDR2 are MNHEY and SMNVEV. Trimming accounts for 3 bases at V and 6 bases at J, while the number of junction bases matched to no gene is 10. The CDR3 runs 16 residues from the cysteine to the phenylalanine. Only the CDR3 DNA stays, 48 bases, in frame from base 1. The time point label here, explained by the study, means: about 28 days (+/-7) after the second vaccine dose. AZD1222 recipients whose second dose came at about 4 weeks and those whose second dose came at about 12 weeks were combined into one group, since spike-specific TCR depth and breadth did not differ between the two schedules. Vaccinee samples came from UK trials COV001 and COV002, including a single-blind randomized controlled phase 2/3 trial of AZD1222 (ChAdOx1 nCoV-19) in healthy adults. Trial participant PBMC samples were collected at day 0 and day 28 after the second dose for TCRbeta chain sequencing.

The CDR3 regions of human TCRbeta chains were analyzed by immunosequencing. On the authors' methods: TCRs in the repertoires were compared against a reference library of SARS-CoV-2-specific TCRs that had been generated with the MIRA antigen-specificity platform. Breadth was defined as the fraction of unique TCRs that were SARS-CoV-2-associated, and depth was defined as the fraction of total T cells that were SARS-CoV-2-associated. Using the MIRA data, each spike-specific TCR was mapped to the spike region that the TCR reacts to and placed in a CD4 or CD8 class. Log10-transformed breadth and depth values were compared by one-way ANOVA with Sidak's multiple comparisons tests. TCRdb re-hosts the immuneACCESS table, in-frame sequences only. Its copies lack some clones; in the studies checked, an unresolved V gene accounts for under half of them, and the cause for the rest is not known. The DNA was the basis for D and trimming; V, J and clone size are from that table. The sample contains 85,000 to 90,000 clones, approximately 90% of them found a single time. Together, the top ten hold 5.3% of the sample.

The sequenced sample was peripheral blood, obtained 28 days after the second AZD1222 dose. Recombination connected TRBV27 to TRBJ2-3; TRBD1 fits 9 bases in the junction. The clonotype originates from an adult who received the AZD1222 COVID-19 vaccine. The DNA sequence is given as TGTGCCAGCAGTTTGCTACAGGGGGCGCTTTCCGATACGCAGTATTTT. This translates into CASSLLQGALSDTQYF.